The present T cell receptor beta chain was sequenced within a study of vaccination and CD4 T cells after COVID-19. Worth noting for this clonotype: Its antigen is undetermined.

Sequenced with the Oncomine TCR Beta short-read assay was DNA taken from cultured CD4+ T cells. TCRdb re-called the PCR reads through MiXCR, storing one row per CDR3 protein. The sample lists about 10,000 distinct CDR3 sequences, about 36% occurring once. Treatment: roughly 11-day PBMC culture with coronavirus spike peptide pools or control peptides (ViraFEST assay). The unexposed donor provided CD4+ T cells, which were taken before the COVID-19 pandemic (2011-2018). Germline values: CDR1 LNHNV, CDR2 YYDKDF (reference sequence). V lost 1 base, J lost 5 bases, and 11 bases lay in between. The CDR3 is made up of 14 amino acids.

The TCR sequence derives from a human donor in good health. This chain joins TRBV15 and TRBJ1-1; D is undetermined. What was sequenced was CD4+ T cells from blood, cultured in vitro. The CDR3 DNA is TGTGCCACCAGCAGAGTTGAAGGAAAGACTGAAGCTTTCTTT. This codes for CATSRVEGKTEAFF.